This passage covers 20 T cell receptor beta chains from one sample sequenced in a study of blood T cell repertoires in COVID-19. Assay: immunoSEQ multiplex PCR; the TCRdb copy retains only in-frame clones and omits some. Counted here are 200,000 to 250,000 clones, about 88% occurring once; the ten biggest clones make up just over 2.5%. The source material was PBMCs or T cells enriched from blood (not recorded which). These receptors were taken from a woman aged 30 to 39 who had recovered from COVID-19.

V and J are TRBV19 and TRBJ2-1; no reliable D call. CDR3 size: 15 residues. Germline CDR1 reads LNHDA; CDR2 reads SQIVND (reference sequence). Trimming removed 1 base at V and 0 bases at J, with 7 bases between. This CDR3 is CASSIGYSSYNEQFF. In DNA form, the CDR3 reads TGTGCCAGTAGTATAGGGTACAGCTCCTACAATGAGCAGTTCTTC.

The chain couples TRBV19 to TRBJ1-5, with D perhaps TRBD1 (6 bases). The CDR3 is 16 amino acids. V was trimmed by 4 bases and J by 3 bases, leaving 16 bases between them. Germline loops: CDR1 LNHDA, CDR2 SQIVND (reference sequence). CDR3 DNA: TGTGCCAGTAGTAGAGAGGTGAGGGGGTTCAATCAGCCCCAGCATTTT. It is translated as CASSREVRGFNQPQHF.

The rearrangement uses TRBV19 and TRBJ2-3, with 7 bases identical to TRBD2. V trimming: 7 bases; J trimming: 1 base; junction bases outside the gene matches: 14. The germline V gene encodes CDR1 LNHDA and CDR2 SQIVND (reference sequence). The CDR3 length is 17 residues. The chain's CDR3 is CASTPRWEAGGTDTQYF. The CDR3 DNA is TGTGCCAGTACTCCCCGTTGGGAGGCGGGGGGCACAGATACGCAGTATTTT.

The chain carries TRBV5-1 and TRBJ1-4; D ambiguous. This CDR3 has 14 residues. V shed 0 bases and J shed 3 bases, with 6 bases lying between them. Germline CDR1 is SGHRS and CDR2 is YFSETQ. The CDR3 protein is CASSLAGSNEKLFF. CDR3 DNA: TGCGCCAGCAGCTTGGCCGGGTCTAATGAAAAACTGTTTTTT.

J is TRBJ2-3 and V is TRBV7-8, with D tentatively TRBD1 (6 bases). Trimming removed 5 bases from V and 4 bases from J, with 13 bases in between. The germline V gene has CDR1 SGHVS and CDR2 FQNEAQ. The CDR3 consists of 14 residues. The CDR3 is CASSQSRGADTQYF. CDR3 bases: TGTGCCAGCAGCCAGTCCAGGGGTGCAGATACGCAGTATTTT.

This clone has more than one count but fewer than ten. V gene TRBV29-1 combines with J gene TRBJ1-1; D is ambiguous. V lost 4 bases, J lost 1 base, and 7 bases lay in between. The germline gives CDR1 SQVTM, CDR2 ANQGSEA. The CDR3 covers 12 residues. CDR3 loop: CSVGPGNTEAFF. The CDR3 DNA reads as TGCAGCGTTGGGCCAGGGAACACTGAAGCTTTCTTT.

The genes are TRBV19 and TRBJ1-2; 10 bases align to TRBD1. V lost 3 bases and J lost 8; bases outside the gene matches: 6. CDR3 length equals 14 residues. Germline V gives CDR1 LNHDA, CDR2 SQIVND (reference sequence). The CDR3, as DNA: TGTGCCAGTAGTATGGGGGACAGGGGTTCCGGCTACACCTTC. It codes for CASSMGDRGSGYTF. The whole variable domain, remainder taken from reference TRBV19 and TRBJ1-2, is DGGITQSPKYLFRKEGQNVTLSCEQNLNHDAMYWYRQDPGQGLRLIYYSQIVNDFQKGDIAEGYSVSREKKESFPLTVTSAQKNPTAFYLCASSMGDRGSGYTFGSGTRLTVV.

The genes are TRBV7-9 and TRBJ1-1, with D unresolved. The germline V gene has CDR1 SEHNR and CDR2 FQNEAQ (reference sequence). Trimming removed 5 bases at V and 5 bases at J, with 15 bases between. The CDR3 covers 14 residues. The CDR3 DNA reads TGTGCCAGCAGCAATACCCGAGGAGCGACTGAAGCTTTCTTT. This codes for CASSNTRGATEAFF.

The chain carries TRBV10-3 and TRBJ2-2, with a tentative D call TRBD2 (6 bases). The V gene lost 9 bases and the J gene lost 4 bases, with 27 bases spanning the gap. Germline V gives CDR1 ENHRY, CDR2 SYGVKD. The CDR3 sequence is 18 residues long. CDR3 sequence (DNA): TGTGCCATTCCTTACCTGGGACTCCTTGGCAGAGGCACCGGGGAGCTGTTTTTT. Protein: CAIPYLGLLGRGTGELFF.

The chain has TRBV21-1 and TRBJ2-1; the table's D gene call, TRBD1, was not cross checked with the DNA. TRBV21-1 is shown as a pseudogene. This CDR3 is built from 19 residues. CDR3 DNA: TGTGCCAGCAGCAAAGAGCCTAGGGGGAACAACCCCATTACGCATGAGCAGTTCTTC. Residues: CASSKEPRGNNPITHEQFF.

The rearrangement links TRBV5-1 to TRBJ2-3, with D perhaps matching TRBD1 (6 bases). V was shortened by 1 base and J by 2 bases, with 11 bases between the two germline ends. The CDR3 sequence is 15 residues long. Germline CDR1 SGHRS, CDR2 YFSETQ. The CDR3 loop is CASSLTRTDTDTQYF. CDR3 DNA sequence: TGCGCCAGCAGCTTGACCCGGACAGACACAGATACGCAGTATTTT.

This clone showed up just once. This chain connects TRBV2 to TRBJ2-3, with 7 bases lining up with TRBD2. Germline V lookup: CDR1 SNHLY, CDR2 FYNNEI. The V and J ends lost 6 bases and 2 bases, in that order; junction bases with no gene match: 2. The CDR3 covers 13 residues. The CDR3 nucleotides read TGTGCCAGCAGCGGGGGGTTCACAGATACGCAGTATTTT. The encoded protein is CASSGGFTDTQYF.

This clone was seen only once. CDR3 bases: TGTGCCAGCAGCCCGTGGGCCGGCACAGATACGCAGTATTTT. Translation gives CASSPWAGTDTQYF. The gene calls are TRBV11-2 and TRBJ2-3; no reliable D call. Deletions cut 5 bases from V and 1 base from J, with 10 bases between. This CDR3 is built from 14 residues. Germline V CDR1 and CDR2: SGHAT, FQNNGV.

This sequence joins TRBV29-1 and TRBJ1-1; D not certain. CDR3 length equals 11 residues. In germline, CDR1 is SQVTM, CDR2 ANQGSEA. The ends were cut back, 1 base at V and 4 bases at J, with 4 bases in the middle. CDR3 DNA sequence: TGCAGCGTTGAAGCGGGCACTGAAGCTTTCTTT. It is translated as CSVEAGTEAFF.

The chain couples TRBV7-9 to TRBJ1-1; D might be TRBD1 (5 bases). The CDR3 loop spans 14 amino acids. Germline V gene sequence: CDR1 SEHNR, CDR2 FQNEAQ (reference sequence). The V and J ends lost 1 base and 2 bases respectively, with 8 bases between them. The DNA of the CDR3 is TGTGCCAGCAGCTTAGTGACAGAAAACACTGAAGCTTTCTTT. Its translation: CASSLVTENTEAFF.

There are a few counts of this clone. The rearrangement uses TRBV4-2 and TRBJ1-6; 12 bases agree with TRBD1. This CDR3 has 18 residues. Germline V gives CDR1 LGHNA, CDR2 YNFKEQ. Unmatched junction bases numbered 8, after V lost 0 bases and J lost 8 bases. CDR3 amino acids: CASSQDEGTGGNYSPLHF. The CDR3 nucleotides are TGTGCCAGCAGCCAAGATGAGGGGACAGGGGGCAATTATTCACCCCTCCACTTT.

The rearrangement uses TRBV11-2 and TRBJ1-6, with D possibly TRBD1 on 6 matching bases. This CDR3 is built from 15 residues. Trimming pared 5 bases from V and 10 bases from J, leaving 18 bases between. Per the germline V gene, CDR1 is SGHAT and CDR2 is FQNNGV. The CDR3 is CASSQTGFNGSPLHF. The CDR3 nucleotides read TGTGCCAGCAGCCAAACAGGGTTTAATGGATCACCCCTCCACTTT.

The chain employs TRBV5-4 and TRBJ2-1; TRBD2 matches at 8 bases. V shed 0 bases and J 7 bases; nucleotides not matched to a gene: 9. The germline V gene has CDR1 SGHNT and CDR2 YYREEE (reference sequence). The CDR3 is 16 amino acids. This CDR3 is CASSLGGRSGGNEQFF. DNA of the CDR3: TGTGCCAGCAGCTTGGGAGGTAGGAGCGGGGGAAATGAGCAGTTCTTC.

This chain joins TRBV7-2 and TRBJ2-7, with TRBD2 as a possible D gene (6 bases). This CDR3 has 15 residues. Deletions cut 5 bases from V and 0 bases from J, with 14 bases between. The germline V gene encodes CDR1 SGHTA and CDR2 FQGNSA. CDR3 amino acids: CASSPQMGGSYEQYF. The CDR3 DNA follows: TGTGCCAGCAGCCCCCAGATGGGGGGCTCCTACGAGCAGTACTTC. Full variable domain (remainder filled in from reference TRBV7-2 and TRBJ2-7): GAGVSQSPSNKVTEKGKDVELRCDPISGHTALYWYRQSLGQGLEFLIYFQGNSAPDKSGLPSDRFSAERTGGSVSTLTIQRTQQEDSAVYLCASSPQMGGSYEQYFGPGTRLTVT.

This sequence joins TRBV2 and TRBJ2-3; D is uncertain. Trimming cost V 2 bases and J 0 bases, with 15 bases left between them. The V gene's germline CDR1 is SNHLY and CDR2 FYNNEI. The CDR3 totals 17 residues. The CDR3 reads CASSEPQNLTSTDTQYF. As DNA, the CDR3 is TGTGCCAGCAGTGAACCTCAAAATCTAACTAGCACAGATACGCAGTATTTT.